The clone carrying this TCR beta chain rates as medium-sized. Indicated time point: sample taken at primary tumor resection. Tumor, nontumor lung or frozen PBMC supplied whole RNA that was sequenced unsorted. The V gene lost 5 bases and the J gene lost 4 bases, with 5 bases spanning the gap. This CDR3 has 12 residues. Per germline, CDR1 LNHNV and CDR2 YYDKDF (reference sequence). This record comes from a study of spatial heterogeneity in lung cancer. In the study overall: More beta-chain than alpha-chain sequences were consistently detected.

In TCRdb, the 5' RACE reads were re-called with MiXCR into one record per CDR3 protein. The data contain around 10,000 distinct CDR3 sequences, around 9.3% of them singletons. Sequences were derived from PBMCs, sampled at surgery. The chain links TRBV15 to TRBJ2-2; D is uncertain. This receptor was obtained from a male donor with early-stage non-small cell lung cancer. The CDR3 reads CATSPPTGELFF. The CDR3 DNA reads as TGTGCCACCAGCCCCCCCACCGGGGAGCTGTTTTTT.